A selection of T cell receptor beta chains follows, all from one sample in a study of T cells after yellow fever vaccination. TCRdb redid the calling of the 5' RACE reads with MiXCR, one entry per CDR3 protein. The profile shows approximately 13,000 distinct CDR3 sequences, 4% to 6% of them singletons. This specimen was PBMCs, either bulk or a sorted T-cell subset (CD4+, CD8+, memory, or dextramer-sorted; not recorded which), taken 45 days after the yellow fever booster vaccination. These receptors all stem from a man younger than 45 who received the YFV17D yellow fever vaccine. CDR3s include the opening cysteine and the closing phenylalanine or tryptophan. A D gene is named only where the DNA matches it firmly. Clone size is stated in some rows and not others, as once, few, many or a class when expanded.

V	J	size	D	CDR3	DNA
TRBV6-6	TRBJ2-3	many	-	CASSYAGRRGDTQYF	TGTGCCAGCAGTTACGCGGGCCGGAGGGGAGATACGCAGTATTTT
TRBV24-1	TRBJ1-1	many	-	CATSDPDSHEAFF	TGTGCCACCAGTGATCCGGACAGCCATGAAGCTTTCTTT
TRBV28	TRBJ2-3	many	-	CASRGVDTQYF	TGTGCCAGCAGGGGGGTAGATACGCAGTATTTT
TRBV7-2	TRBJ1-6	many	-	CASSFTRQPYNSPLHF	TGTGCCAGCAGCTTTACCAGACAGCCTTATAATTCACCCCTCCACTTT
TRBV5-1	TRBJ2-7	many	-	CASSAAPGRNEQYF	TGCGCCAGCAGCGCCGCGCCGGGCAGGAACGAGCAGTACTTC
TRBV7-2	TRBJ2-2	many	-	CASSLDRIGELFF	TGTGCCAGCAGCTTAGACCGGATCGGGGAGCTGTTTTTT
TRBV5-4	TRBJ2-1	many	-	CASSLAQPSNEQFF	TGTGCCAGCAGCTTGGCGCAGCCGAGCAATGAGCAGTTCTTC
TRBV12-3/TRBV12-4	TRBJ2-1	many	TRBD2	CASSQGSGRYNEQFF	TGTGCCAGCAGCCAGGGCAGCGGGAGATACAATGAGCAGTTCTTC
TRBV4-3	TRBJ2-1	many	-	CASSHNGGSSYNEQFF	TGCGCCAGCAGCCACAACGGGGGAAGCTCCTACAATGAGCAGTTCTTC
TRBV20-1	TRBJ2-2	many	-	CSAKWSGNGGELFF	TGCAGTGCTAAATGGTCGGGCAATGGCGGGGAGCTGTTTTTT
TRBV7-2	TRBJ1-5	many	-	CASSVTGPRSNQPQHF	TGTGCCAGCAGCGTAACAGGGCCTCGTAGCAATCAGCCCCAGCATTTT
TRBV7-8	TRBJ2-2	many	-	CASSLALVGSHNYGELFF	TGTGCCAGCAGCTTAGCGCTCGTCGGGAGTCATAACTACGGGGAGCTGTTTTTT
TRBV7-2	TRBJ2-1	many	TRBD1	CASSLGGSGQGPNEQFF	TGTGCCAGCAGCTTAGGAGGGTCGGGACAGGGTCCCAATGAGCAGTTCTTC
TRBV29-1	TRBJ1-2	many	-	CSVPQGPLNYGYTF	TGCAGCGTCCCCCAAGGCCCTCTCAACTATGGCTACACCTTC
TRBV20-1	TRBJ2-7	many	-	CSASREPYEQYF	TGCAGTGCTAGCAGGGAGCCCTACGAGCAGTACTTC
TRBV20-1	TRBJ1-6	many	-	CSATQGSAPLHF	TGCAGTGCTACCCAGGGATCGGCACCCCTCCACTTT
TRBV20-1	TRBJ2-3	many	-	CSANSGALNTDTQYF	TGCAGTGCAAACAGTGGAGCGTTAAACACAGATACGCAGTATTTT
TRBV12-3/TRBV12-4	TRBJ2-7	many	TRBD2	CASSFTGGSYEQYF	TGTGCCAGCAGTTTTACTGGCGGGAGTTACGAGCAGTACTTC
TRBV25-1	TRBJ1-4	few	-	CASSQPDLYNEKLFF	TGTGCCAGCAGTCAACCGGACCTTTATAATGAAAAACTGTTTTTT
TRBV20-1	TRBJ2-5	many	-	CSARGAGWAETQYF	TGCAGTGCTAGAGGTGCAGGTTGGGCAGAGACCCAGTACTTC
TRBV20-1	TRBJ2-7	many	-	CSARIGNSYEQYF	TGCAGTGCTAGAATAGGTAACTCCTACGAGCAGTACTTC
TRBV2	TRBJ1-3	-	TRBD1	CTISYPVTGDYSGNTIYF	TGTACCATCAGTTATCCGGTGACAGGGGACTACTCTGGAAACACCATATATTTT
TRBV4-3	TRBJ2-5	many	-	CASSQGLQETQYF	TGCGCCAGCAGCCAGGGACTCCAGGAGACCCAGTACTTC
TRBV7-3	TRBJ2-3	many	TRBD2	CASSPGTTTDTQYF	TGTGCCAGCAGCCCCGGGACTACCACAGATACGCAGTATTTT
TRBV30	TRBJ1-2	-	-	CAGALLSQGPSSGYTF	TGTGCCGGAGCCCTCTTGTCACAGGGTCCCTCTTCTGGCTACACCTTC
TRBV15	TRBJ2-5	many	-	CATTGVGGIQETQYF	TGTGCCACCACTGGAGTAGGGGGTATCCAAGAGACCCAGTACTTC
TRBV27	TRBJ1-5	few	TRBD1	CASNSRGYSNQPQHF	TGTGCCAGCAACTCCAGGGGGTATAGCAATCAGCCCCAGCATTTT
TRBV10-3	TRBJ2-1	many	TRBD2	CAISGRTSGYNEQFF	TGTGCCATCAGTGGGCGGACTAGCGGTTACAATGAGCAGTTCTTC
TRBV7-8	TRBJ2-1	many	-	CASSLWTANEQFF	TGTGCCAGCAGCTTATGGACCGCCAATGAGCAGTTCTTC
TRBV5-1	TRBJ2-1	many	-	CASSLNGDNEQFF	TGCGCCAGCAGCTTGAACGGGGACAATGAGCAGTTCTTC